These 25 T cell receptor beta chains came from one sample sequenced in a study of CD8+ T cells in alopecia areata. It was cDNA, reverse transcribed from extracted RNA, that served as the sequencing template. Repertoires were generated with immunoSEQ multiplex PCR, while TCRdb's copy carries only in-frame clones and drops some. The table lists over 95,000 clones, roughly 56% of them singletons. The treatment: oral pan-JAK inhibitor, 5-10 mg twice daily. The sequences come from CD4+ T cells sorted from blood, collected at week 24, from a patient treated with tofacitinib. These receptors came from a human donor with alopecia areata.

This clone has just a few counts. This chain connects TRBV7-2 to TRBJ2-3; D could derive from TRBD1 or TRBD2 (5 bases each). CDR1 and CDR2 (germline): SGHTA, FQGNSA. This CDR3 comprises 14 residues. V gave up 0 bases and J gave up 1 base, with 5 bases separating them. CDR3 nucleotide sequence: TGTGCCAGCAGCTTAGCGGGGGGCACAGATACGCAGTATTTT. Protein product: CASSLAGGTDTQYF.

This chain connects TRBV28 to TRBJ2-3; D is possibly TRBD2 (6 bases). V was shortened by 8 bases and J by 6 bases, with 9 bases between the two germline ends. This CDR3 region has 11 residues. Germline values: CDR1 MDHEN, CDR2 SYDVKM. The CDR3 DNA reads as TGTGCCAGCGCCCGGGGGGATACGCAGTATTTT. Its protein is CASARGDTQYF.

This clone was observed a few times. The chain is built from TRBV6-5 and TRBJ2-1; D could derive from TRBD1 or TRBD2 (6 bases each). The CDR3 length is 12 residues. V was cut by 8 bases and J by 7 bases, with 12 bases left in between. Germline V gene sequence: CDR1 MNHEY, CDR2 SVGAGI. CDR3 protein: CASGPGANEQFF. Written as DNA, the CDR3 is TGTGCCAGCGGGCCGGGGGCTAATGAGCAGTTCTTC.

V usage is TRBV2 and J usage is TRBJ2-3; D call uncertain. The V gene lost 2 bases and the J gene lost 9 bases, with 6 bases spanning the gap. CDR3 length equals 11 residues. CDR1 is SNHLY, CDR2 FYNNEI, per germline. CDR3 region: CASSELTTQYF. The CDR3 region has the DNA TGTGCCAGCAGTGAATTGACAACGCAGTATTTT.

The table lists this clone with a few counts. The chain uses TRBV5-1 and TRBJ1-1; D is undetermined. The V end was cut by 0 bases, the J end by 5 bases, with 11 bases between. There are 14 residues in the CDR3. Germline CDR1 SGHRS, CDR2 YFSETQ. DNA of the CDR3: TGCGCCAGCAGCTTGGATGGGTTAGGGACTGAAGCTTTCTTT. Translation gives CASSLDGLGTEAFF.

This CDR3 is CATSSRRGNGETQYF. In DNA, the CDR3 is TGTGCCACCAGCTCTCGGAGGGGGAACGGGGAGACCCAGTACTTC. This sequence joins TRBV15 and TRBJ2-5; tentatively, D is TRBD1 or TRBD2 (6 bases each). CDR1 and CDR2 (germline): LNHNV, YYDKDF (reference sequence). Trimming took off 5 bases at V and 5 bases at J, with 18 bases between the two ends. The CDR3 consists of 15 residues.

V and J are TRBV5-1 and TRBJ1-5; D is undetermined. V shed 0 bases and J shed 3 bases, with 4 bases lying between them. The CDR3 has 13 residues. Germline CDR1 SGHRS, CDR2 YFSETQ. CDR3 region: CASSLEANQPQHF. CDR3 sequence (DNA): TGCGCCAGCAGCTTGGAAGCCAATCAGCCCCAGCATTTT.

The count of this clone is one. The chain carries TRBV30 and TRBJ2-2; D ambiguous. The CDR3 consists of 15 residues. Germline CDR1 GTSNPN, CDR2 SVGIG (reference sequence). Trimming left V 0 bases short and J 4 bases short, with 12 bases between. This CDR3 reads CAWSVDVGFTGELFF. CDR3 nucleotides: TGTGCCTGGAGTGTTGATGTTGGATTCACCGGGGAGCTGTTTTTT.

The rearrangement joins TRBV9 to TRBJ2-3; D ambiguous. From germline, CDR1 is SGDLS and CDR2 YYNGEE. CDR3 length: 13 amino acids. The V gene lost 2 bases and the J gene lost 0 bases, with 4 bases spanning the gap. CDR3 sequence (DNA): TGTGCCAGCAGCGTGACTAGCACAGATACGCAGTATTTT. Translation: CASSVTSTDTQYF.

The V gene is TRBV2, the J gene TRBJ2-1, with 10 bases matching TRBD2. Germline-derived CDR1 and CDR2 are SNHLY and FYNNEI. With V trimmed by 5 bases and J by 7 bases, 11 bases remained unmatched. CDR3 size: 16 residues. The CDR3 coding sequence is TGTGCCAGCAGTCTCAATAGCGGGGGGATCTTAAATGAGCAGTTCTTC. This encodes CASSLNSGGILNEQFF. Combining the CDR3 with reference TRBV2 and TRBJ2-1 gives the whole variable domain EPEVTQTPSHQVTQMGQEVILRCVPISNHLYFYWYRQILGQKVEFLVSFYNNEISEKSEIFDDQFSVERPDGSNFTLKIRSTKLEDSAMYFCASSLNSGGILNEQFFGPGTRLTVL.

This sequence joins TRBV10-3 and TRBJ2-5, with D possibly TRBD1 on 6 matching bases. V was clipped by 6 bases and J by 4 bases, with 12 bases between them. CDR3 length: 13 amino acids. From germline, CDR1 is ENHRY and CDR2 SYGVKD. The CDR3 is CAIRTPGVETQYF. The CDR3 DNA sequence: TGTGCCATCAGGACCCCAGGGGTAGAGACCCAGTACTTC.

This rearrangement joins TRBV11-2 to TRBJ2-5, with TRBD1 identical over 11 bases. V lost 5 bases to trimming and J lost 9 bases; unmatched junction nucleotides: 5. CDR3 size: 13 residues. Germline values: CDR1 SGHAT, CDR2 FQNNGV. The DNA for the CDR3 is TGTGCCAGCAGCCCCGGGACAGGGGGTGCCCAGTACTTC. This sequence encodes CASSPGTGGAQYF.

In its sample, this clone was seen a few times. The chain recombines TRBV29-1 with TRBJ1-5; TRBD1 is a possible D gene (6 bases). CDR3 length: 12 amino acids. The V and J ends lost 5 bases and 3 bases respectively, with 8 bases between them. CDR1 is SQVTM and CDR2 is ANQGSEA in the germline V gene. Written as DNA, the CDR3 is TGCAGCGTTCGGGACAACAATCAGCCCCAGCATTTT. Its protein is CSVRDNNQPQHF.

This clone was counted between two and nine times. This rearrangement joins TRBV7-9 to TRBJ2-5; no reliable D call. Trimming stripped 1 base from V and 4 bases from J, with 7 bases between. Germline lookup yields CDR1 SEHNR and CDR2 FQNEAQ (reference sequence). This CDR3 spans 13 amino acids. The CDR3 DNA sequence: TGTGCCAGCAGCTTAGATGCGTTAGAGACCCAGTACTTC. This encodes CASSLDALETQYF.

This clone was seen a handful of times. The J gene is TRBJ2-1, the V gene TRBV29-1, with D possibly matching TRBD2 (6 bases). V dropped 7 bases and J dropped 7 bases, with 14 bases sitting between them. The CDR3 spans 12 residues. Germline V gene sequence: CDR1 SQVTM, CDR2 ANQGSEA. Here the CDR3 DNA reads TGCAGCGCCACGAGGGCGGGAAATGAGCAGTTCTTC. Encoded protein: CSATRAGNEQFF.

This rearrangement joins TRBV11-2 to TRBJ2-7; TRBD1 aligns across 8 bases. The germline V gene has CDR1 SGHAT and CDR2 FQNNGV. This CDR3 has 13 amino acids. V dropped 3 bases and J dropped 3; count of bases not matched to a gene: 1. CDR3 region: CASSLGQDYEQYF. The CDR3 DNA follows: TGTGCCAGCAGCTTGGGACAGGACTACGAGCAGTACTTC.

This chain connects TRBV29-1 to TRBJ2-7; TRBD1 agrees at 8 bases. V gave up 1 base and J gave up 6 bases; unmatched junction bases: 5. The CDR3 spans 13 residues. Germline V gene lookup returns CDR1 SQVTM and CDR2 ANQGSEA. The CDR3 nucleotides read TGCAGCGTTGAAGGGACAGGGAGACTCGAGCAGTACTTC. This encodes CSVEGTGRLEQYF.

CDR3 residues: CASRADRTNTGELFF. Here the CDR3 DNA reads TGTGCCAGCAGAGCGGACAGGACGAACACCGGGGAGCTGTTTTTT. V gene TRBV2 combines with J gene TRBJ2-2, with 7 bases matching TRBD1. J was trimmed by 0 bases and V by 6 bases; bases with no gene match: 4. Germline CDR1 is SNHLY and CDR2 is FYNNEI. The CDR3 runs to 15 residues.

CDR3 sequence reads: CASSLSSPFGTGELFF. CDR3 DNA sequence: TGCGCCAGCAGCTTGTCCTCGCCCTTCGGCACCGGGGAGCTGTTTTTT. The rearrangement uses TRBV5-1 and TRBJ2-2; D call uncertain. The CDR3 is 16 amino acids. Trimming shortened V by 1 base and J by 4 bases, and 14 bases separated the two germline ends. Looked up from germline, CDR1 is SGHRS and CDR2 is YFSETQ.

The chain joins TRBV10-3 to TRBJ2-5; D perhaps matches TRBD2 (6 bases). Trimming took off 8 bases at V and 3 bases at J, with 13 bases between the two ends. CDR3 length: 13 residues. Germline V gene lookup returns CDR1 ENHRY and CDR2 SYGVKD. CDR3 sequence: CAIGRGEEETQYF. The CDR3 DNA sequence: TGTGCCATCGGCCGCGGGGAGGAAGAGACCCAGTACTTC.

The V call is TRBV30, the J call TRBJ1-4; the D is unclear. This CDR3 is 13 amino acids long. Germline lookup yields CDR1 GTSNPN and CDR2 SVGIG (reference sequence). Trimming shortened V by 2 bases and J by 7 bases, and 11 bases separated the two germline ends. CDR3 amino acids: CAWSNPLGEKLFF. CDR3 bases: TGTGCCTGGAGTAACCCACTAGGTGAAAAACTGTTTTTT.

The J gene is TRBJ1-2, the V gene TRBV15, with D perhaps TRBD1 (6 bases). Trimming stripped 2 bases from V and 7 bases from J, with 17 bases between. The CDR3 is 15 residues long. The V gene's germline CDR1 is LNHNV and CDR2 YYDKDF (reference sequence). CDR3 loop: CATSRPGQQTTGYTF. DNA for the CDR3: TGTGCCACCAGCAGACCTGGACAGCAGACCACTGGCTACACCTTC. The full variable domain, in which reference TRBV15 and TRBJ1-2 provide the parts outside the CDR3, is DAMVIQNPRYQVTQFGKPVTLSCSQTLNHNVMYWYQQKSSQAPKLLFHYYDKDFNNEADTPDNFQSRRPNTSFCFLDIRSPGLGDTAMYLCATSRPGQQTTGYTFGSGTRLTVV.

The chain joins TRBV29-1 to TRBJ2-7, with D possibly being TRBD1 or TRBD2 (5 bases each). This CDR3 region has 11 residues. V lost 4 bases to trimming and J lost 5 bases, with 9 bases between them. Germline V gene lookup returns CDR1 SQVTM and CDR2 ANQGSEA. The CDR3 DNA follows: TGCAGCGTTGTACGAGGGGACGAGCAGTACTTC. It encodes CSVVRGDEQYF.

With respect to this clone: The junction and the germline gene differ at one end; a read error may be behind it. V is TRBV10-2 and J is TRBJ2-5; a weak D match, TRBD2 (5 bases). This CDR3 is built from 13 residues. Per germline, CDR1 WSHSY and CDR2 SAAADI. The CDR3 spells CASTRDAQGTQYF. In nucleotides, the CDR3 is TGCGCCAGCACTCGGGATGCCCAAGGGACCCAGTACTTC.

The chain employs TRBV6-6 and TRBJ2-3, with 8 bases fitting TRBD2. The ends lost 5 bases at V and 5 bases at J; junction bases unmatched: 12. CDR1 is MNHNY and CDR2 is SVGAGI in the germline V gene (reference sequence). This CDR3 has 16 amino acids. This CDR3 reads CASSHGGARVGDTQYF. The CDR3, as DNA: TGTGCCAGCAGTCACGGGGGGGCAAGGGTTGGAGATACGCAGTATTTT.